Each of the 13 T cell receptor beta chains below was sequenced from the same sample in a study of shared clonotypes between healthy human individuals. This table comes from immunoSEQ multiplex PCR, and its TCRdb copy is limited to in-frame clones, with some not included. The repertoire holds about 680,000 clones, 72% seen once, with about 1.7% in the top ten. Sequenced: memory CD4+ T cells sorted from blood. The subset denotes: CD45RA-negative fraction. The origin of the receptors is a woman aged 25 to 39 in good health.

V is TRBV10-2 and J is TRBJ2-3, with a tentative D call TRBD2 (5 bases). Per germline, CDR1 WSHSY and CDR2 SAAADI. V lost 2 bases and J lost 7, with 10 bases in between. This CDR3 spans 13 amino acids. CDR3 sequence (DNA): TGCGCCAGCAGTGAGGGACGGGGAAATACGCAGTATTTT. Its protein product is CASSEGRGNTQYF.

The rearrangement joins TRBV7-2 to TRBJ2-3; D gene unclear. V lost 0 bases to trimming and J lost 2 bases, with 6 bases between them. The V gene's germline CDR1 is SGHTA and CDR2 FQGNSA. This CDR3 contains 14 residues. In nucleotides, the CDR3 is TGTGCCAGCAGCTTAGCGGTACTCACAGATACGCAGTATTTT. It translates to CASSLAVLTDTQYF.

About this clone itself: This sample includes further DNA sequences coding for the same CDR3. V usage is TRBV5-1 and J usage is TRBJ2-5, with TRBD2 identical over 7 bases. V was clipped by 0 bases and J by 5 bases; unmatched bases: 4. Germline CDR1 is SGHRS and CDR2 is YFSETQ. The CDR3 is 14 residues long. The CDR3 nucleotides are TGCGCCAGCAGCTTGGCCGGGGGAGGGGAGACCCAGTACTTC. It encodes CASSLAGGGETQYF. Drawing the rest from reference TRBV5-1 and TRBJ2-5, the complete variable domain is KAGVTQTPRYLIKTRGQQVTLSCSPISGHRSVSWYQQTPGQGLQFLFEYFSETQRNKGNFPGRFSGRQFSNSRSEMNVSTLELGDSALYLCASSLAGGGETQYFGPGTRLLVL.

V and J are TRBV18 and TRBJ2-5; possible D gene TRBD1, 5 bases. CDR1 is KGHSH, CDR2 LQKENI, per germline. This CDR3 has 14 amino acids. Trimming stripped 3 bases from V and 5 bases from J, with 13 bases between. The CDR3 sequence: CASSPQGPRETQYF. The CDR3 DNA is TGTGCCAGCTCACCCCAGGGTCCCCGGGAGACCCAGTACTTC.

The chain has TRBV28 and TRBJ1-4; 7 bases map to TRBD1. V was pared by 5 bases and J by 2 bases, with 11 bases of the junction left unmatched. The CDR3 consists of 17 residues. Germline CDR1 is MDHEN and CDR2 is SYDVKM. In DNA form, the CDR3 reads TGTGCCAGCAGTATCACTTCAGGGGGTTGGACTAATGAAAAACTGTTTTTT. It yields the protein CASSITSGGWTNEKLFF.

The J gene is TRBJ2-5, the V gene TRBV5-1, with D possibly matching TRBD1 (8 bases). The V gene lost 6 bases and the J gene lost 5 bases, with 20 bases spanning the gap. This CDR3 has 15 residues. Germline V gene lookup returns CDR1 SGHRS and CDR2 YFSETQ. Here the CDR3 DNA reads TGCGCCAGCAAGGCGCAAGGACAGGGAGGGGAGACCCAGTACTTC. Translated: CASKAQGQGGETQYF.

This clone was picked up a small number of times. This sequence joins TRBV10-2 and TRBJ2-5, with D unclear. The germline gives CDR1 WSHSY, CDR2 SAAADI. CDR3 length: 11 amino acids. Trimming stripped 7 bases from V and 7 bases from J, with 10 bases between. CDR3 sequence (DNA): TGCGCCAGCAAGAGTGGTATGACCCAGTACTTC. Its protein is CASKSGMTQYF.

V is TRBV6-5 and J is TRBJ1-1; no firm D call. The CDR3 totals 16 residues. Germline CDR1 MNHEY, CDR2 SVGAGI. Trimming pared 2 bases from V and 1 base from J, leaving 14 bases between. CDR3 protein: CASSYENRRTNTEAFF. CDR3 coding DNA: TGTGCCAGCAGTTACGAGAACAGACGGACGAACACTGAAGCTTTCTTT.

Comments on this clone: The sample carries other DNA sequences with the same CDR3. This chain uses TRBV7-8 with TRBJ2-7; D might be TRBD1 (6 bases). Trimming took off 4 bases at V and 1 base at J, with 11 bases between the two ends. CDR3 length equals 14 residues. Per germline, CDR1 SGHVS and CDR2 FQNEAQ. The CDR3 spells CASSSKTGSYEQYF. The CDR3 DNA reads as TGTGCCAGCAGCTCTAAGACAGGATCCTACGAGCAGTACTTC.

The V call is TRBV11-2, the J call TRBJ1-4; the D is unclear. Trimming left V 4 bases short and J 0 bases short, with 15 bases between. This CDR3 is 17 amino acids long. Germline loops: CDR1 SGHAT, CDR2 FQNNGV. CDR3 sequence: CASSSGRQGTTNEKLFF. Here the CDR3 DNA reads TGTGCCAGCAGCTCGGGGAGACAAGGAACAACTAATGAAAAACTGTTTTTT. The complete variable domain, with remaining parts taken from reference TRBV11-2 and TRBJ1-4, reads EAGVAQSPRYKIIEKRQSVAFWCNPISGHATLYWYQQILGQGPKLLIQFQNNGVVDDSQLPKDRFSAERLKGVDSTLKIQPAKLEDSAVYLCASSSGRQGTTNEKLFFGSGTQLSVL.

The chain is built from TRBV4-2 and TRBJ1-4, with TRBD1 matching over 11 bases. This CDR3 contains 15 residues. After removal of 5 bases from V and 10 bases from J, the junction contained 9 bases not matched to a gene. Germline CDR1 reads LGHNA; CDR2 reads YNFKEQ. CDR3 region: CASSGGQGGQGKLFF. In DNA, the CDR3 is TGTGCCAGCAGCGGGGGACAGGGGGGACAAGGAAAACTGTTTTTT.

The genes are TRBV28 and TRBJ2-3, with D perhaps TRBD2 (6 bases). The CDR3 is 15 amino acids. Per the germline V gene, CDR1 is MDHEN and CDR2 is SYDVKM. Trimming took 5 bases from V and 3 from J, leaving 15 bases between them. CDR3 DNA sequence: TGTGCCAGCAGTCGGGAGCATATCGCAACAGATACGCAGTATTTT. This encodes CASSREHIATDTQYF.

This clone was seen once. The chain joins TRBV11-2 to TRBJ2-7; possibly TRBD1 or TRBD2 for D (5 bases each). The ends were cut back, 5 bases at V and 6 bases at J, with 14 bases in the middle. The length of the CDR3 is 13 residues. Germline assignment: CDR1 SGHAT and CDR2 FQNNGV. CDR3 amino acids: CASSTGPGLEQYF. In nucleotides, the CDR3 is TGTGCCAGCAGCACGGGACCCGGACTCGAGCAGTACTTC.